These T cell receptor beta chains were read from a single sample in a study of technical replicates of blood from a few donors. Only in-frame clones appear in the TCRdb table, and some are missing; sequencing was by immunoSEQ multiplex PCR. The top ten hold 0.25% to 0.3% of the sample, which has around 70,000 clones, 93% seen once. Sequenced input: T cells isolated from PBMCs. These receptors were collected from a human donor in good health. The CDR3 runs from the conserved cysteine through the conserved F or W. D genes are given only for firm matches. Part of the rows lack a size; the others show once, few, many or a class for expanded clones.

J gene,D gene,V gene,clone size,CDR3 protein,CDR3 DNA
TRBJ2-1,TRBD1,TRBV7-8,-,CASSLIGQGVKREQFF,TGTGCCAGCAGCTTAATAGGACAGGGGGTTAAACGGGAGCAGTTCTTC
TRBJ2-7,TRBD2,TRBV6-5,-,CASSSGGGASYEQYF,TGTGCCAGCAGTTCGGGGGGGGGCGCGTCCTACGAGCAGTACTTC
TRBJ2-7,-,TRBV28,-,CASSLSVAGSSFYEQYF,TGTGCCAGCAGTTTAAGTGTCGCAGGTAGTTCGTTCTACGAGCAGTACTTC
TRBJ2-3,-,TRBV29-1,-,CSVEREADTQYF,TGCAGCGTTGAAAGGGAGGCAGATACGCAGTATTTT
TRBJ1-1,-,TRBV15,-,CATSRGGGIAEAFF,TGTGCCACCAGCAGAGGGGGAGGGATCGCTGAAGCTTTCTTT
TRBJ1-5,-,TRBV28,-,CASTRGDQPQHF,TGTGCCTCAACCCGGGGTGATCAGCCCCAGCATTTT
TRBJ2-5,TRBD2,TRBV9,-,CASSVDGGDPSTQYF,TGTGCCAGCAGCGTAGATGGGGGGGACCCAAGTACCCAGTACTTC
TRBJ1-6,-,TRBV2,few,CASSLMGGNSPLHF,TGTGCCAGCAGTTTGATGGGAGGGAATTCACCCCTCCACTTT
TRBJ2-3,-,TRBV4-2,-,CASSQKGNTDTQYF,TGTGCCAGCAGCCAAAAGGGGAACACAGATACGCAGTATTTT
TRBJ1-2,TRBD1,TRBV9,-,CASSGLQGARGYTF,TGTGCCAGCAGCGGACTCCAGGGGGCGCGGGGCTACACCTTC
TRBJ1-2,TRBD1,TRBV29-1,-,CSVPMGTGGRGYTF,TGCAGCGTCCCAATGGGAACAGGGGGCCGTGGCTACACCTTC
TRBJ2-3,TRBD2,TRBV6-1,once,CASRVGRATDTQYF,TGTGCCAGCAGGGTCGGGAGGGCCACGGATACGCAGTATTTT
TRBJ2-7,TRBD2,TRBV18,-,CASSPAGTSGRNEQYF,TGTGCCAGCTCACCTGCAGGGACTAGCGGGAGAAACGAGCAGTACTTC
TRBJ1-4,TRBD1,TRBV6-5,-,CASSYSVAGDREKLFF,TGTGCCAGCAGTTACTCGGTGGCAGGGGACAGGGAAAAACTGTTTTTT
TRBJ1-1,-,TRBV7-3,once,CASSPWGSGTEAFF,TGTGCCAGCAGCCCTTGGGGATCAGGGACTGAAGCTTTCTTT
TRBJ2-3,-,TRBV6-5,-,CASSYPSVANRDTQYF,TGTGCCAGCAGTTACCCCTCGGTCGCTAATCGAGATACGCAGTATTTT
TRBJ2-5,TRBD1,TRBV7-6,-,CASSAGQGRETQYF,TGTGCCAGCAGCGCGGGACAGGGGAGAGAGACCCAGTACTTC
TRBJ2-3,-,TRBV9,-,CASSVGQSNYPGTDTQYF,TGTGCCAGCAGCGTAGGACAGTCCAACTACCCGGGCACAGATACGCAGTATTTT
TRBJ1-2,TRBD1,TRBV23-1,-,CASSQPRSLDRGVGYTF,TGCGCCAGCAGTCAACCGAGGTCATTGGACAGGGGGGTCGGCTACACCTTC
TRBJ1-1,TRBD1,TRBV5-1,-,CASSLAQGGTEAFF,TGCGCCAGCAGCTTGGCCCAGGGGGGTACTGAAGCTTTCTTT
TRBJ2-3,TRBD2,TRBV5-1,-,CASSFAGLAIKDTQYF,TGCGCCAGCAGCTTTGCGGGACTAGCCATAAAAGATACGCAGTATTTT
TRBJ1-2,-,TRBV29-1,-,CSVERQGGYTF,TGCAGCGTTGAAAGGCAGGGCGGCTACACCTTC
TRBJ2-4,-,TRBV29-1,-,CSVFTGGGNIQYF,TGCAGCGTTTTTACAGGGGGGGGGAACATTCAGTACTTC
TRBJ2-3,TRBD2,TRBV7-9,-,CASSLAFLAGGGSHTQYF,TGTGCCAGCAGCTTAGCTTTCCTAGCGGGGGGGGGCTCCCATACGCAGTATTTT
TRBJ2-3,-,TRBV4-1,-,CASRDADRSAGDTQYF,TGCGCCAGCAGAGATGCCGACAGGTCAGCTGGAGATACGCAGTATTTT
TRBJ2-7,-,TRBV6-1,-,CASRTLTYEQYF,TGTGCCAGCCGTACCCTAACCTACGAGCAGTACTTC
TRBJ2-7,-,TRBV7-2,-,CASSSGPKEVYEQYF,TGTGCCAGCAGCTCCGGGCCGAAGGAGGTATACGAGCAGTACTTC
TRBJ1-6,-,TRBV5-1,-,CASSLRLRSPSPLHF,TGCGCCAGCAGCTTGAGATTAAGGAGTCCATCACCCCTCCACTTT
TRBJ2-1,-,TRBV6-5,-,CASSHGSNEQFF,TGTGCCAGCAGCCATGGTAGCAATGAGCAGTTCTTC
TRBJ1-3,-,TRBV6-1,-,CASSGQQHSGNTIYF,TGTGCCAGCAGTGGACAGCAACACTCTGGAAACACCATATATTTT
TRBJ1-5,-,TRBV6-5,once,CASSYAQGSNQPQHF,TGTGCCAGCAGTTACGCCCAGGGAAGCAATCAGCCCCAGCATTTT
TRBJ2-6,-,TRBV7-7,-,CASSSLKTWREADSGANVLTF,TGTGCCAGCAGCTCACTAAAGACGTGGCGAGAGGCGGACTCTGGGGCCAACGTCCTGACTTTC
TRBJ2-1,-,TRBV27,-,CASRRPLAGNEQFF,TGTGCCAGCAGAAGGCCACTAGCTGGTAATGAGCAGTTCTTC
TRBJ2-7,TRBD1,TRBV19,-,CASSIWDSLSYEQYF,TGTGCCAGTAGTATCTGGGACAGCCTATCCTACGAGCAGTACTTC
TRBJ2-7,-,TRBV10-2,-,CASSESMFGDSYEQYF,TGCGCCAGCAGTGAGTCCATGTTCGGTGACTCCTACGAGCAGTACTTC
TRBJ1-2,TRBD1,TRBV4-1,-,CASSSTQTGIYYGYTF,TGCGCCAGCAGCTCGACTCAGACAGGGATCTACTATGGCTACACCTTC
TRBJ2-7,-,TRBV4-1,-,CASSQGRAYEQYF,TGCGCCAGCAGCCAAGGCAGGGCTTACGAGCAGTACTTC
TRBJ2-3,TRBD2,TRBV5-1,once,CASTPGGSTDTQYF,TGCGCCAGCACTCCGGGGGGAAGCACAGATACGCAGTATTTT
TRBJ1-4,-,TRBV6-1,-,CASSEWGQGEKLFF,TGTGCCAGCAGTGAATGGGGGCAGGGTGAAAAACTGTTTTTT
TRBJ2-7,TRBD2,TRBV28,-,CASTGAGGYEQYF,TGTGCCAGTACCGGGGCGGGAGGCTACGAGCAGTACTTC
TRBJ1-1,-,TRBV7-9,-,CASSFRVNTEAFF,TGTGCCAGCAGCTTTCGCGTGAACACTGAAGCTTTCTTT
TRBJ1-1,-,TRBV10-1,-,CASSESLNPSSTEAFF,TGCGCCAGCAGTGAGTCGTTGAATCCCTCGAGCACTGAAGCTTTCTTT
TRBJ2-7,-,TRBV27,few,CASSLLQGGTYEQYF,TGTGCCAGCAGTTTACTCCAGGGGGGTACCTACGAGCAGTACTTC
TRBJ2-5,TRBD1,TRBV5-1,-,CASSSGQFQETQYF,TGCGCCAGCAGCTCGGGACAGTTCCAAGAGACCCAGTACTTC
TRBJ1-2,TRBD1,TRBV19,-,CASSPTGTDGYTF,TGTGCCAGTAGCCCAACGGGGACAGATGGCTACACCTTC
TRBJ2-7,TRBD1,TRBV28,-,CASRSGTALNEQYF,TGTGCCAGCAGGTCCGGGACAGCTCTAAACGAGCAGTACTTC
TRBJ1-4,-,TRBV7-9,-,CASSSRPGGLNEKLFF,TGTGCCAGCAGCTCCCGCCCTGGGGGCCTTAATGAAAAACTGTTTTTT
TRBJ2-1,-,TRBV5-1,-,CASSLLGGIVNNEQFF,TGCGCCAGCAGCTTGTTAGGGGGAATCGTCAACAATGAGCAGTTCTTC
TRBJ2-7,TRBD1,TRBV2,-,CASSEPGTGGYEQYF,TGTGCCAGCAGTGAACCGGGGACAGGGGGCTACGAGCAGTACTTC